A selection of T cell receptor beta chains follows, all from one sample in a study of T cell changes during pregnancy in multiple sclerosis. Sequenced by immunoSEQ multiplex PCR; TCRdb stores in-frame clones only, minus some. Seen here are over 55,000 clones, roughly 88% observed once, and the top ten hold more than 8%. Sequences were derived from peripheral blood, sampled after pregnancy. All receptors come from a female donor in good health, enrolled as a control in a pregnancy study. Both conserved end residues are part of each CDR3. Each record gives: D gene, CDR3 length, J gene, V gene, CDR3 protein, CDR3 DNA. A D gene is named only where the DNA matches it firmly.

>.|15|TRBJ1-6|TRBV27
CASSLRGEGMSPLHF
TGTGCCAGCAGTTTACGAGGGGAGGGTATGTCACCCCTCCACTTT
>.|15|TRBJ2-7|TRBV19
CASSIDPTGPYEQYF
TGTGCCAGTAGTATAGATCCCACAGGGCCCTACGAGCAGTACTTC
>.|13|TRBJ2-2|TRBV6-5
CASSIAGTGELFF
TGTGCCAGCAGCATAGCCGGCACCGGGGAGCTGTTTTTT
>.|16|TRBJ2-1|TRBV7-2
CASSYSGASAYNEQFF
TGTGCCAGCAGTTATAGTGGGGCTAGCGCCTACAATGAGCAGTTCTTC
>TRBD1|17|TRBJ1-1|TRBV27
CASSPRTGPKMNTEAFF
TGTGCCAGCAGTCCAAGGACAGGGCCCAAAATGAACACTGAAGCTTTCTTT
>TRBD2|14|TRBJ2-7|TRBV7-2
CASSTRGGAGEQYF
TGTGCCAGCAGCACCCGGGGGGGGGCCGGGGAGCAGTACTTC
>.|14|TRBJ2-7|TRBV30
CAWSVGHPGYEQYF
TGTGCCTGGAGTGTGGGACACCCGGGGTACGAGCAGTACTTC
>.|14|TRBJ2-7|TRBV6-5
CASSYGLVSNEQYF
TGTGCCAGCAGCTACGGCCTAGTCAGTAACGAGCAGTACTTC
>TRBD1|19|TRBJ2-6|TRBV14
CASSQDWGTVNSGANVLTF
TGTGCCAGCAGCCAAGATTGGGGGACAGTGAATTCTGGGGCCAACGTCCTGACTTTC
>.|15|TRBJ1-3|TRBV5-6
CASSLDASSGNTIYF
TGTGCCAGCAGCTTGGACGCCAGCTCTGGAAACACCATATATTTT